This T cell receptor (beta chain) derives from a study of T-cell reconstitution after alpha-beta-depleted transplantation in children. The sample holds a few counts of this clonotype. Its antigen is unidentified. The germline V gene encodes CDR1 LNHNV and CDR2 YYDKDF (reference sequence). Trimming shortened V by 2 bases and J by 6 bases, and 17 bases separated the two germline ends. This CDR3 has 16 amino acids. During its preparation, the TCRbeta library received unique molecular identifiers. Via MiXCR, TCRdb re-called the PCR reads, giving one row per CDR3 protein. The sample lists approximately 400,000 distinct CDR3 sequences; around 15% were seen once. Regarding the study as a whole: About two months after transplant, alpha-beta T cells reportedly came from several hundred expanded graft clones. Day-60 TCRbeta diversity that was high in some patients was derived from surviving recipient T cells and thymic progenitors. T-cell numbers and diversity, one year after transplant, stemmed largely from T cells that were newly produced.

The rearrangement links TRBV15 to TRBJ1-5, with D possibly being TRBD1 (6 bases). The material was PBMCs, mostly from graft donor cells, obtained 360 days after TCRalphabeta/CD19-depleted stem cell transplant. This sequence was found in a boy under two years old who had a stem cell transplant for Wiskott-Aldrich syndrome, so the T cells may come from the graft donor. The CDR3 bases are TGTGCCACCAGCAGATCTAGACAGGAAGGTAGTCAGCCCCAGCATTTT. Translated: CATSRSRQEGSQPQHF.